This TCR beta chain was observed in a study of blood T cells in healthy people across ages. CDR1 and CDR2 from the germline V gene are LGHNA and YNFKEQ. J lost 10 bases, V lost 0 bases, and 7 bases had no gene match. The CDR3 is 15 amino acids. For the second PCR, which ran for about 6 to 11 cycles, a sample-barcoded 5' primer and a J-beta primer mix were used. Each cDNA was tagged by a template-switch adaptor containing 12 random nucleotides. TCRdb re-analysed the 5' RACE reads in MiXCR, keeping a single row per CDR3 protein. Seen here are 890,000 or so distinct CDR3 sequences, approximately 59% observed once, and the top ten hold roughly 26%.

Sequencing input: blood. This sequence was found in a man in his thirties or forties in good health. The J gene is TRBJ2-4, the V gene TRBV4-2, with TRBD2 matching 9 bases. CDR3 in amino acids: CASSQDWASGVIQYF. Here the CDR3 DNA reads TGTGCCAGCAGCCAAGATTGGGCTAGCGGGGTAATTCAGTACTTC.